A single sample gave rise to the 9 T cell receptor beta chains below, sequenced in a study of blood T cells in healthy people across ages. PCR was performed a second time for roughly 6 to 12 cycles using a sample-barcoded 5' primer and a J-beta primer mix. TCRdb reprocessed the 5' RACE reads with MiXCR, giving one entry per CDR3 protein. The data show fewer than 1,000,000 distinct CDR3 sequences, 44% seen once. The sequencing input was blood. The source is a man aged 55 to 70 in good health.

In this sample, this clonotype turned up a few times. This chain links TRBV10-3 with TRBJ2-1, with a weak D call TRBD2 (6 bases). Looked up from germline, CDR1 is ENHRY and CDR2 is SYGVKD. The V end lost 6 bases, the J end lost 6 bases, and 15 bases lay between the germline ends. CDR3 length: 14 residues. The CDR3 here is CAISSRVGGNEQFF. The CDR3 DNA is TGTGCCATCAGCTCCAGGGTCGGGGGCAATGAGCAGTTCTTC.

Comments on this clonotype: A much larger clonotype is one base distant, so this may be a read error. V is TRBV10-3 and J is TRBJ2-5; D gene ambiguous. With the DNA end fitting TRBJ2-7 better, the J assignment may be wrong. CDR3 length: 16 residues. Germline loops: CDR1 ENHRY, CDR2 SYGVKD. The DNA of the CDR3 is TGTGCCATCATCGTTACATCCCAATCGGACGGTTACGAGCAGTACTTC. Translated: CAIIVTSQSDGYEQYF.

The V and J genes are TRBV5-1 and TRBJ1-1; D unresolved. This CDR3 is 13 amino acids long. V shed 4 bases and J shed 1 base, with 8 bases lying between them. CDR1 and CDR2 from the germline V gene are SGHRS and YFSETQ. DNA of the CDR3: TGCGCCAGCAGCACAACAGCGAACACTGAAGCTTTCTTT. Translated: CASSTTANTEAFF. The variable domain in full, completed from reference TRBV5-1 and TRBJ1-1, reads KAGVTQTPRYLIKTRGQQVTLSCSPISGHRSVSWYQQTPGQGLQFLFEYFSETQRNKGNFPGRFSGRQFSNSRSEMNVSTLELGDSALYLCASSTTANTEAFFGQGTRLTVV.

Note on this clonotype: Since a much larger clone is just one base distant, this may be a read error. This chain joins TRBV25-1 and TRBJ2-3, with D perhaps TRBD1 or TRBD2 (7 bases each). Germline V lookup: CDR1 MGHDK, CDR2 SYGVNS. The CDR3 loop spans 15 amino acids. The CDR3 spells CTSSPQGGGTDTQYF. The CDR3, as DNA: TGTACCAGCAGCCCTCAGGGGGGGGGCACAGATACGCAGTATTTT. Filled out from reference TRBV25-1 and TRBJ2-3, the complete variable domain reads EADIYQTPRYLVIGTGKKITLECSQTMGHDKMYWYQQDPGMELHLIHYSYGVNSTEKGDLSSESTVSRIRTEHFPLTLESARPSHTSQYLCTSSPQGGGTDTQYFGPGTRLTVL.

This rearrangement joins TRBV12-3 or TRBV12-4 to TRBJ2-3, with no clear D. V gave up 2 bases and J gave up 2 bases, with 5 bases separating them. The CDR3 totals 13 residues. CDR3 loop: CASSLQATDTQYF. The DNA of the CDR3 is TGTGCCAGCAGTTTACAGGCCACAGATACGCAGTATTTT.

The DNA for the CDR3 is TGTGCCAGCAGTTTAGGTTCCGGTCGGGGGGAAGAGACCCAGTACTTC. Translating it yields CASSLGSGRGEETQYF. The chain has TRBV28 and TRBJ2-7; 7 bases align to TRBD2. The J call may be mistaken, given a closer DNA end match to TRBJ2-5. From germline, CDR1 is MDHEN and CDR2 SYDVKM. This CDR3 spans 16 amino acids.

This clonotype appeared once. The chain joins TRBV11-3 to TRBJ2-3; a weak D match, TRBD2 (5 bases). Per the germline V gene, CDR1 is SGHNT and CDR2 is YENEEA. V gave up 4 bases and J gave up 0 bases, with 11 bases separating them. CDR3 length: 15 residues. The CDR3 nucleotides are TGTGCCAGCAGCTGGCCCGGGGAGAGCACAGATACGCAGTATTTT. It specifies CASSWPGESTDTQYF.

This clonotype has only one observation. V gene TRBV20-1 combines with J gene TRBJ2-3, with a weak D call TRBD1 (6 bases). Trimming shortened V by 4 bases and J by 5 bases, and 19 bases separated the two germline ends. The CDR3 is made up of 15 amino acids. The germline gives CDR1 DFQATT, CDR2 SNEGSKA (reference sequence). CDR3 DNA: TGCAGTGCTACGATGAACAGGGTTCGTCAAGATACGCAGTATTTT. Translation gives CSATMNRVRQDTQYF.

In its sample, this clonotype was seen a few times. This chain connects TRBV6-2 or TRBV6-3 to TRBJ2-1, with D maybe TRBD2 (7 bases). V was pared by 0 bases and J by 4 bases, with 10 bases between. Germline V CDR1 and CDR2: MNHEY, SVGEGT. The CDR3 spans 15 residues. CDR3 nucleotides: TGTGCCAGCAGTTACTCCGGGGGGCAGTACAATGAGCAGTTCTTC. Translating it yields CASSYSGGQYNEQFF.